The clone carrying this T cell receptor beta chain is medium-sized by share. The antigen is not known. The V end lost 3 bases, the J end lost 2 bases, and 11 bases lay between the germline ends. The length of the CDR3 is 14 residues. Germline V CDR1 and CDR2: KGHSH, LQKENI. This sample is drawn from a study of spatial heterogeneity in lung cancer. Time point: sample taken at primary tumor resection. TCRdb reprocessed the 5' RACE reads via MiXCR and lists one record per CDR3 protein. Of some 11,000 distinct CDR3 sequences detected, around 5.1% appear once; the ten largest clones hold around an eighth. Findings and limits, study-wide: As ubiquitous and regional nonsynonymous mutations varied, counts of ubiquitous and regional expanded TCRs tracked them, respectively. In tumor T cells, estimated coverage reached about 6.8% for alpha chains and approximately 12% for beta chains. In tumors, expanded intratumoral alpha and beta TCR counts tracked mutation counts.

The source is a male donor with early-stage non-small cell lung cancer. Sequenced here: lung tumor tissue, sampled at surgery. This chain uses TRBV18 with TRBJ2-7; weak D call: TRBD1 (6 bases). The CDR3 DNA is TGTGCCAGCTCACCCGGGACACAAACCTACGAGCAGTACTTC. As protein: CASSPGTQTYEQYF.